One T cell receptor beta chain is described in this entry. Its antigen is currently unknown. PCR amplification relied on 60 Vbeta primers (plus 13 Jbeta primers). Repertoires were generated with immunoSEQ multiplex PCR, while TCRdb's copy carries only in-frame clones and drops some. The sample features tens of thousands of clones, with about 0.5% in its top ten. The data stem from a study of cytomegalovirus exposure and HLA in healthy donors. Study results and caveats: A later analysis linked a missense DCLRE1C variant to TCR beta V- and J-gene trimming.

CDR3 size: 14 residues. Germline CDR1 SGHTA, CDR2 FQGTGA. Trimming cost V 4 bases and J 4 bases, with 11 bases left between them. The sequence was obtained from a man between 45 and 60 years old in good health and CMV-seronegative. V is TRBV7-3 and J is TRBJ2-1, with D uncertain. What was sequenced was PBMCs. The CDR3 region is CASSSTPEYNEQFF. The DNA of the CDR3 is TGTGCCAGCAGCTCTACACCGGAGTACAATGAGCAGTTCTTC.